This TCR beta chain was recorded in a study of blood T cell repertoires in COVID-19. On the study more broadly: Acute and convalescent COVID-19 specimens originated in the United States, Italy and Spain. Sources were T cells, B-cell-depleted T cells, or PBMCs; the material itself was cDNA or gDNA.

In germline, CDR1 is MNHEY, CDR2 SMNVEV (reference sequence). V dropped 7 bases and J dropped 1 base, with 9 bases sitting between them. There are 13 residues in the CDR3. Original processing notes: Estimation of nucleated cell counts relied on the amplification of reference gene primers. The table came from immunoSEQ multiplex PCR; TCRdb's copy has only in-frame clones and leaves some out. V and J calls and clone size are those listed in that table; D and trimming were worked out from the DNA. The sample records approximately 170,000 clones, about 86% being singletons. Sequencing was performed on peripheral blood. The gene calls are TRBV27 and TRBJ2-3; D not resolved. This receptor was obtained from a woman of 80 years or more with acute or convalescent COVID-19. The CDR3 protein is CASTFQGTDTQYF. Written as DNA, the CDR3 is TGTGCCAGCACCTTCCAGGGCACAGATACGCAGTATTTT.